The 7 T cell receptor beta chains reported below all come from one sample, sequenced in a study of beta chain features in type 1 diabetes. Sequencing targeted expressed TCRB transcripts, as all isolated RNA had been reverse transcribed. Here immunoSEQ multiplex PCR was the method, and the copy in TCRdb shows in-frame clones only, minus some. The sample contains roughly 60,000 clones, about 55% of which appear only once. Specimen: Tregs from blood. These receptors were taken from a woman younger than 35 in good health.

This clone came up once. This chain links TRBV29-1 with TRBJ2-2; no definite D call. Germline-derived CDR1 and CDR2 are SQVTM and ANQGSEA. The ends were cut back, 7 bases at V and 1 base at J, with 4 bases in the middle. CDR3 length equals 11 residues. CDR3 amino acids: CSGGNTGELFF. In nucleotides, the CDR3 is TGCAGCGGAGGGAACACCGGGGAGCTGTTTTTT.

The CDR3 region is CASSGTAPYEQYF. The CDR3 bases are TGCGCCAGCAGCGGGACAGCGCCCTACGAGCAGTACTTC. The chain recombines TRBV10-2 with TRBJ2-7, with 7 bases fitting TRBD1. The CDR3 sequence is 13 residues long. CDR1 WSHSY and CDR2 SAAADI come from the germline V gene. V lost 6 bases and J lost 2; bases outside the gene matches: 4.

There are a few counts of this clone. The CDR3 spells CASSARLGSGNRNSYNEQFF. The DNA for the CDR3 is TGTGCCAGCAGTGCCCGGTTGGGGAGCGGGAACCGAAATTCCTACAATGAGCAGTTCTTC. The genes are TRBV6-1 and TRBJ2-1, with 7 nucleotides matching TRBD2. J lost 1 base, V lost 4 bases, and 19 bases had no gene match. Per germline, CDR1 MNHNS and CDR2 SASEGT. The CDR3 sequence is 20 residues long.

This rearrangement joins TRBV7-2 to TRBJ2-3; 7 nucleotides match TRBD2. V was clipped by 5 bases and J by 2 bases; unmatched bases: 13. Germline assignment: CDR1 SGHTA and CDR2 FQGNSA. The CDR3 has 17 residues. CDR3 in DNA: TGTGCCAGCAGCAGGGACTCCGCAAGCGGGGCCACAGATACGCAGTATTTT. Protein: CASSRDSASGATDTQYF.

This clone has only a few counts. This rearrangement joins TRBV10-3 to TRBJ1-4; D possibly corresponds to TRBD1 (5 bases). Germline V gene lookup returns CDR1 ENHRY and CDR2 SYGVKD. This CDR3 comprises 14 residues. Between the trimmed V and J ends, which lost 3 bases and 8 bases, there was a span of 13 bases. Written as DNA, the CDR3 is TGTGCCATCAGTGAAAGGGGTACTAGCGAAAAACTGTTTTTT. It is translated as CAISERGTSEKLFF.

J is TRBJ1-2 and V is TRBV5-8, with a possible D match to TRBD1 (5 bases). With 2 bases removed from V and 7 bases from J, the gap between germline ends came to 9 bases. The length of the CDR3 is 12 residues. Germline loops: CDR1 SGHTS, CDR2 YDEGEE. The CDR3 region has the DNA TGTGCCAGCAGCTTATCAGGGCTTGGCTACACCTTC. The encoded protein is CASSLSGLGYTF.

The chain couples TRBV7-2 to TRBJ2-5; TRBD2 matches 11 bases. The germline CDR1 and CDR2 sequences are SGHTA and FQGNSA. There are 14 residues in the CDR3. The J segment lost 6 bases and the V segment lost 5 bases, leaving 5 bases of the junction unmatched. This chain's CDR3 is CASSATSGGKTQYF. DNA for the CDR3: TGTGCCAGCAGCGCAACTAGCGGGGGAAAGACCCAGTACTTC.